This T cell receptor (beta chain) comes out of a study of T-cell reconstitution after alpha-beta-depleted transplantation in children (dated by TCRdb to 2016 to 2017). The study in broad terms: The study quantitatively tracked T-cell immune reconstitution after TCRalphabeta/CD19-depleted allogeneic hematopoietic cell transplantation in children using TCR repertoire profiling. The paper's findings and limits, for the study overall: The high TCRbeta diversity at day 60 in some patients was ascribed to recipient T cells and intrathymic progenitors that had survived conditioning. About two months after transplant, the apparently early recovery of alphabetaT-cell counts reportedly depended on just several hundred clones that had expanded rapidly and came from non-depleted graft cells. Over the following months the frequencies of hyperexpanded clones went down, and after one year T-cell counts and TCRbeta diversity were mostly credited to newly produced T cells.

The treatment or condition label of this sample denotes: allogeneic hematopoietic cell transplantation with graft depleted of TCRalphabeta T cells and CD19 B cells. The transplant recipients were children given TCRalphabeta/CD19-depleted allogeneic hematopoietic cell grafts. This clonotype was seen a few times. Its cognate antigen has yet to be identified. Per-base quality was not reported, and no clone a single base away is much larger than it. The germline V gene (reference sequence) supplies CDR1 DFQATT and CDR2 SNEGSKA. The CDR3 starts with the cysteine, ends with the phenylalanine, and has 12 residues. The CDR3 DNA has 36 bases and is translated from base 1. Trimming at the junction amounts to 6 bases on V and 2 bases on J, and the germline ends lie 11 bases apart. Library generation was performed with PCR. The sample was run on an Illumina HiSeq 2500. Molecular barcoding was employed in the preparation of TCR libraries, with unique molecular identifiers being used to normalize TCRbeta repertoire quantification. Clones were called with MiXCR by TCRdb after fastp trimmed the public reads at Q25, and only in-frame beta chains were retained. Rows are combined by CDR3 protein, so each entry shows the most common genes and DNA. The sample profile shows a few hundred thousand distinct CDR3 sequences; 10% to 15% of them were found once. Of the sample, roughly 2.3% is held by the ten largest clones.

The receptor's source is a male patient aged 5 to 17 who had a stem cell transplant for acute myeloid leukemia, so the T cells may come from the graft donor. This sample comprised PBMCs, mostly from graft donor cells, obtained 360 days after TCRalphabeta/CD19-depleted stem cell transplant. The sequence links TRBV20-1 to TRBJ2-7; 6 matching bases give a weak D call of TRBD2. The CDR3 in this case is CSAGGYPYEQYF. The DNA reads TGCAGTGCGGGGGGTTACCCCTACGAGCAGTACTTC.